The entry that follows covers one TCR beta chain sequence. The clone's antigen remains unknown. There are no base qualities to consult, and no much larger clone falls within one base. Moderately to severely active disease, a Clinical Activity Score of at least 3, a NOSPECS grade of at least 4, and a duration under 3 months were present in ophthalmopathy patients. Exclusion was applied to patients with uncontrolled infections, other autoimmune diseases, pregnancy or lactation. Clinical symptoms, serum thyroxine and TRAb, thyroid ultrasound, and orbital computed tomography formed the basis for the diagnoses. PBMCs were separated from 10 ml of fresh peripheral blood using Ficoll-Paque density gradient centrifugation. Total RNA was extracted with Trizol reagent, and quality was checked on an Agilent 2100 Bioanalyzer. This sample is part of a study of T cells in Graves' hyperthyroidism and ophthalmopathy (dated by TCRdb to about 2019). Context from the whole study: Peripheral blood was collected at initial diagnosis, before any treatment. TCR V-J signatures able to tell the groups apart were searched for in a discovery cohort of approximately 95 patients, of whom under 45 had Graves' ophthalmopathy and roughly 57 had stable Graves' hyperthyroidism. Whether ophthalmopathy could be predicted prospectively was tested in an independent validation cohort made up of about 20 hyperthyroidism patients plus 17 patients who later progressed to ophthalmopathy. The paper describes TCR Vbeta CDR3 sequencing of around 140 peripheral blood samples, made up of 43 ophthalmopathy patients, 70 to 75 hyperthyroidism patients and 17 progressor patients. The 95 to 100 discovery patients were divided at random into training and test sets in a 7:3 ratio. Following sampling, methimazole starting at 30 mg daily was given to hyperthyroidism patients, and high-dose intravenous methylprednisolone was given to ophthalmopathy patients. In addition, the study compared T-cell repertoires in thyroid tissue and in blood from 6 or 7 Graves' hyperthyroidism patients.

What the work shows at the level of the full study, not this receptor alone: Most expanded thyroid clonotypes (frequency above 0.001) were also detected in blood, suggesting blood repertoires may reflect thyroid immune responses. Sample size was not statistically predetermined, and blinding of investigators to group allocation was not performed. A model built on a 13 V-J signature distinguished ophthalmopathy from stable hyperthyroidism, reaching roughly 88% sensitivity and 81.08% specificity in cross-validation and 80%/75% in testing. In validation, the model predicted progression to ophthalmopathy with approximately 71% sensitivity and around 72% specificity, a median of roughly seven months before onset.

The TCR beta CDR3 regions were amplified from the RNA transcripts. The TCR CDR3 was subjected to a first round of RT-PCR using the HTBI primer set and the Qiagen OneStep RT-PCR kit. Libraries were constructed in a second round of multiplex PCR, after which size selection and purification were carried out. Paired-end sequencing of the libraries was performed with 100 bp reads on an Illumina HiSeq2000. For the original study's pipeline: SOAPnuke was used to process the raw data, throwing out any read that contained adapters or uncalled bases, had a mean Phred below 15, or lacked an exact constant-primer or identifier match. COPE v1.2.5 was used to merge high-quality paired reads, and clonotypes were defined as unique nucleotide sequences. MiTCR v1.1 was used to align clonotypes to the IMGT TRBV, TRBD and TRBJ reference segments. Only V-J combinations with frequency above 0.0001, covering 99% to 99.2% of repertoires, were analysed. A TCS score was defined as the ratio between F50 (clonal expansion) and ExV (chaos), using BLOSUM62-based TCRdist between CDR3 peptides within each V-J. Welch's t-statistics and random forest reduced several hundred V-J features to about 12, which were used in a naive Bayes classifier (R e1071). Starting from the raw public reads, TCRdb applied fastp trimming at Q25, assembled clones with MiXCR and retained in-frame beta chains. A single entry per CDR3 protein holds the most common genes and DNA from its merged rows. The V and J calls here are based on TCRdb, not the publication. Recorded for this sample are roughly 550,000 distinct CDR3 sequences; roughly 16% of them occurred a single time. The top ten clonotypes cover about 31% of the sample.

The receptor's source is a young woman with Graves' ophthalmopathy. The sample was blood.

The DNA is TGCAGTGCTAGAGGCGGGGGACCTAGCTCTGGAAACACCATATATTTT. Protein translation: CSARGGGPSSGNTIYF. The chain uses TRBV20-1 and TRBJ1-3; matching of 5 bases hints at TRBD1 as the D gene. V gives up 1 base and J gives up 0 bases, and the segment between their germline ends measures 13 bases. Its CDR3 holds 16 amino acids, cysteine through phenylalanine. The CDR3 DNA has 48 bases and is translated from base 1. The germline V gene (reference sequence) supplies CDR1 DFQATT and CDR2 SNEGSKA.